Listed below are T cell receptor beta chains from one sample, sequenced in a study of blood T cell repertoires in COVID-19. Clones were read by immunoSEQ multiplex PCR, and TCRdb kept only the in-frame ones, dropping some. The profile shows approximately 97,000 clones, 90% of them singletons. Specimen: peripheral blood. The origin of the receptors is a man aged 60 to 75 with acute or convalescent COVID-19. Each CDR3 is given with its conserved first and last residue. Fields, in order: D gene, J gene, clone size, V gene, CDR3 protein, CDR3 DNA. A D gene is named only where the DNA matches it firmly. Some rows mark clone size as missing; the rest say once, few, many or name a class of expanded clone.

NA,TRBJ1-1,few,TRBV7-8,CASSLGWQNTEAFF,TGTGCCAGCAGCTTAGGTTGGCAGAACACTGAAGCTTTCTTT
NA,TRBJ2-7,NA,TRBV5-1,CASSLSPGTYEQYF,TGCGCCAGCAGCTTGTCGCCGGGGACCTACGAGCAGTACTTC
TRBD2,TRBJ2-1,NA,TRBV11-3,CASSPLGGAGNEQFF,TGTGCCAGCAGCCCACTCGGGGGGGCCGGCAATGAGCAGTTCTTC
NA,TRBJ1-2,NA,TRBV10-3,CAISGREANYGYTF,TGTGCCATCAGTGGGAGAGAAGCTAACTATGGCTACACCTTC
TRBD1,TRBJ1-5,NA,TRBV11-2,CASSLDRGLGQPQHF,TGTGCCAGCAGCTTAGACAGGGGGCTCGGTCAGCCCCAGCATTTT
NA,TRBJ1-1,NA,TRBV5-6,CASSSDRMNTEAFF,TGTGCCAGCAGCTCTGACAGGATGAACACTGAAGCTTTCTTT
NA,TRBJ1-2,NA,TRBV14,CASSSQTLGGYGYTF,TGTGCCAGCAGCTCTCAGACCCTCGGAGGGTATGGCTACACCTTC
NA,TRBJ2-5,NA,TRBV9,CASSVRLEETQYF,TGTGCCAGCAGCGTGAGGCTAGAGGAGACCCAGTACTTC
TRBD1,TRBJ1-2,few,TRBV28,CASSTQGAFRGYTF,TGTGCCAGCAGTACACAGGGGGCGTTTCGTGGCTACACCTTC
TRBD1,TRBJ1-1,few,TRBV4-1,CASSRPKDRDTEAFF,TGCGCCAGCAGCCGCCCGAAAGACAGGGACACTGAAGCTTTCTTT
TRBD1,TRBJ1-5,NA,TRBV27,CASSLTGVLSNQPQHF,TGTGCCAGCAGTTTAACAGGGGTTTTAAGCAATCAGCCCCAGCATTTT
NA,TRBJ2-2,once,TRBV3-1/TRBV3-2,CASSQVDTGELFF,TGTGCCAGCAGCCAAGTAGACACCGGGGAGCTGTTTTTT
TRBD1,TRBJ2-7,NA,TRBV6-5,CASSSQGNEQYF,TGTGCCAGCAGTTCACAGGGGAACGAGCAGTACTTC
NA,TRBJ1-1,NA,TRBV3-1/TRBV3-2,CASSQVSTRGGTEAFF,TGTGCCAGCAGCCAAGTCTCCACACGGGGGGGTACTGAAGCTTTCTTT
NA,TRBJ1-2,NA,TRBV29-1,CSVTNQNREYGYTF,TGCAGCGTGACCAACCAAAACCGGGAGTATGGCTACACCTTC
TRBD1,TRBJ1-2,NA,TRBV9,CASSARTGGSNYGYTF,TGTGCCAGCAGCGCGCGGACAGGCGGGTCTAACTATGGCTACACCTTC
TRBD1,TRBJ1-2,NA,TRBV10-2,CASSQPRTGSYGYTF,TGCGCCAGCAGTCAGCCCAGGACAGGGAGTTATGGCTACACCTTC
NA,TRBJ1-2,NA,TRBV18,CASSPDRGANYGYTF,TGTGCCAGCTCACCAGACAGAGGAGCTAACTATGGCTACACCTTC
NA,TRBJ1-2,NA,TRBV24-1,CATSDSTETYGYTF,TGTGCCACCAGTGACTCGACAGAGACCTATGGCTACACCTTC
TRBD1,TRBJ1-1,few,TRBV5-1,CASSPGTGRDTEAFF,TGCGCCAGCAGCCCCGGGACAGGGCGTGACACTGAAGCTTTCTTT
NA,TRBJ1-3,NA,TRBV5-1,CASSSDRWGDTIYF,TGCGCCAGCAGCTCTGACAGGTGGGGAGACACCATATATTTT
NA,TRBJ1-5,NA,TRBV5-6,CASSFDRNQPQHF,TGTGCCAGCAGTTTTGACAGGAATCAGCCCCAGCATTTT
NA,TRBJ1-1,few,TRBV4-2,CASSLTVSNTEAFF,TGTGCCAGCAGCCTTACAGTCTCTAACACTGAAGCTTTCTTT
NA,TRBJ1-1,NA,TRBV5-1,CASSFILDTEAFF,TGCGCCAGCAGCTTCATATTAGACACTGAAGCTTTCTTT
NA,TRBJ1-5,NA,TRBV6-5,CASSYSRAGNQPQHF,TGTGCCAGCAGTTACTCGAGGGCCGGTAATCAGCCCCAGCATTTT
TRBD1,TRBJ1-2,NA,TRBV30,CAWIRGQHGYTF,TGTGCCTGGATCAGGGGGCAGCATGGCTACACCTTC
NA,TRBJ2-7,NA,TRBV6-5,CASSSPDAGEQYF,TGTGCCAGCAGTTCTCCGGATGCGGGGGAGCAGTACTTC
NA,TRBJ1-1,NA,TRBV30,CAWSRGGYAEAFF,TGTGCCTGGAGTAGAGGAGGGTACGCAGAAGCTTTCTTT
NA,TRBJ1-1,NA,TRBV27,CASNRDGVGSTEAFF,TGTGCCAGCAACAGGGACGGAGTGGGGAGCACTGAAGCTTTCTTT
NA,TRBJ2-1,NA,TRBV29-1,CSVGSRGIGYNEQFF,TGCAGCGTTGGGAGCAGGGGAATAGGCTACAATGAGCAGTTCTTC
NA,TRBJ1-4,NA,TRBV25-1,CASSGDSWWVQKLFF,TGTGCCAGCAGTGGAGACAGTTGGTGGGTCCAAAAACTGTTTTTT
NA,TRBJ1-3,NA,TRBV7-9,CASSPRGYSGNTIYF,TGTGCCAGCAGCCCCAGAGGATACTCTGGAAACACCATATATTTT
NA,TRBJ1-2,NA,TRBV5-1,CASSNPPHRDGYTF,TGCGCCAGCAGCAACCCCCCGCACAGGGATGGCTACACCTTC
TRBD1,TRBJ2-7,NA,TRBV30,CAWRDPGQGSPMHF,TGTGCCTGGAGGGACCCGGGACAGGGAAGCCCCATGCACTTC
TRBD1,TRBJ2-5,once,TRBV5-1,CASSLNRGYETQYF,TGCGCCAGCAGCTTAAACAGGGGGTATGAGACCCAGTACTTC
TRBD1,TRBJ2-5,NA,TRBV10-3,CAIRRTGGEDETQYF,TGTGCCATCAGGCGGACAGGGGGCGAGGACGAGACCCAGTACTTC